A selection of T cell receptor beta chains follows, all from one sample in a study of OX40 agonist ivuxolimab in advanced cancers. Data came from immunoSEQ multiplex PCR; TCRdb stores just in-frame clones and leaves some out. The table shows some 11,000 clones, with around four fifths occurring only once. Specimen: CD4+ or CD8+ T cells sorted from blood, collected in a trial of the OX40 agonist ivuxolimab. The receptor set was obtained from an adult with an advanced solid tumor such as melanoma, head and neck, liver or kidney cancer. Each CDR3 is given with its conserved first and last residue. A D gene is named only where the DNA matches it firmly. Not all rows give a size; the values are once, few, many and, for expanded clones, a class.

>TRBD1|-|TRBJ2-7|TRBV14
CASSLIYGTAYEQYF
TGTGCCAGCAGCTTAATCTACGGGACAGCCTACGAGCAGTACTTC
>TRBD2|-|TRBJ2-5|TRBV6-1
CASSVKRELETQYF
TGTGCCAGCAGTGTGAAGCGGGAGTTAGAGACCCAGTACTTC
>-|-|TRBJ2-1|TRBV6-1
CASSRTGLYNEQFF
TGTGCCAGCAGTAGGACAGGACTATACAATGAGCAGTTCTTC
>TRBD1|-|TRBJ2-5|TRBV7-8
CASSTFSGGQETQYF
TGTGCCAGCAGCACCTTTTCAGGGGGACAAGAGACCCAGTACTTC
>TRBD2|once|TRBJ2-7|TRBV4-2
CASSSSGGADEQYF
TGTGCCAGCAGCTCTAGCGGGGGGGCCGACGAGCAGTACTTC
>-|-|TRBJ1-4|TRBV5-1
CASSLTRTGGNEKLFF
TGCGCCAGCAGCCTAACCCGGACCGGAGGGAATGAAAAACTGTTTTTT
>-|once|TRBJ1-2|TRBV14
CASSQGYGYTF
TGTGCCAGCAGCCAGGGTTATGGCTACACCTTC
>-|few|TRBJ2-1|TRBV6-1
CASSTGLGGSNEQFF
TGTGCCAGCAGCACCGGGCTCGGAGGGTCCAATGAGCAGTTCTTC
>-|-|TRBJ1-2|TRBV5-5
CASSSVGLEHYGYTF
TGTGCCAGCAGCTCCGTAGGGTTGGAGCACTATGGCTACACCTTC
>TRBD2|-|TRBJ2-2|TRBV11-3
CASSPNPGLVGTGELFF
TGTGCCAGCAGCCCCAACCCCGGACTAGTGGGCACCGGGGAGCTGTTTTTT
>-|-|TRBJ1-2|TRBV9
CASSPWTDGYTF
TGTGCCAGCAGCCCGTGGACAGATGGCTACACCTTC
>-|medium-sized|TRBJ2-1|TRBV7-6
CASSSTYEQFF
TGTGCCAGCAGCTCGACATATGAGCAGTTCTTC
>-|-|TRBJ2-3|TRBV11-3
CASSNPAGREMEDTQYF
TGTGCCAGCAGCAATCCTGCGGGAAGAGAAATGGAAGATACGCAGTATTTT
>-|-|TRBJ2-6|TRBV30
CAWSWGSGANVLTF
TGTGCCTGGAGTTGGGGCTCTGGGGCCAACGTCCTGACTTTC
>-|medium-sized|TRBJ2-1|TRBV5-8
CASSLLQPYNEQFF
TGTGCCAGCAGCTTGCTACAACCTTACAATGAGCAGTTCTTC
>-|-|TRBJ2-5|TRBV5-4
CASSSVDRLQETQYF
TGTGCCAGCAGCTCCGTCGACAGACTCCAAGAGACCCAGTACTTC
>-|-|TRBJ2-1|TRBV25-1
CASSLQGNEQFF
TGTGCCAGCAGTTTACAGGGCAATGAGCAGTTCTTC
>TRBD1|-|TRBJ2-1|TRBV23-1
CARRGQNKTMEQFF
TGCGCCAGACGGGGACAGAATAAGACAATGGAGCAGTTCTTC
>-|-|TRBJ2-2|TRBV6-1
CASSEPPWTENTGELFF
TGTGCCAGCAGTGAACCCCCTTGGACTGAGAACACCGGGGAGCTGTTTTTT
>-|-|TRBJ2-7|TRBV7-9
CASSPREEGPGEQYF
TGTGCCAGCAGCCCCCGGGAAGAGGGCCCGGGGGAGCAGTACTTC
>-|-|TRBJ2-7|TRBV5-1
CASSSGAGEQYF
TGCGCCAGCAGCTCCGGGGCTGGGGAGCAGTACTTC
>TRBD1|-|TRBJ2-6|TRBV30
CAWQGAAGANVLTF
TGTGCCTGGCAGGGGGCAGCTGGGGCCAACGTCCTGACTTTC
>TRBD1|-|TRBJ2-2|TRBV27
CASSLQGAGGELFF
TGTGCCAGCAGTTTGCAGGGGGCTGGCGGGGAGCTGTTTTTT
>TRBD2|once|TRBJ2-5|TRBV7-6
CASSQELAGGETQYF
TGTGCCAGCAGCCAAGAGCTAGCGGGGGGAGAGACCCAGTACTTC
>TRBD1|-|TRBJ1-2|TRBV25-1
CASSTGTGDYGYTF
TGTGCCAGCAGTACCGGGACAGGTGACTATGGCTACACCTTC
>-|once|TRBJ2-4|TRBV6-1
CASSEIPSGANIQYF
TGTGCCAGCAGTGAGATCCCTTCTGGGGCGAACATTCAGTACTTC
>-|-|TRBJ1-2|TRBV6-1
CASSEALQQRYYGYTF
TGTGCCAGCAGTGAAGCGCTTCAACAGCGCTACTATGGCTACACCTTC
>-|-|TRBJ2-5|TRBV7-9
CASSSGETQYF
TGTGCCAGCAGCTCCGGGGAGACCCAGTACTTC
>-|large|TRBJ2-5|TRBV7-9
CASSRSSNSQETQYF
TGTGCCAGCAGCCGATCGTCTAACTCACAAGAGACCCAGTACTTC
>TRBD2|few|TRBJ2-3|TRBV5-1
CASSLPRAGGITDTQYF
TGCGCCAGCAGCCTCCCCCGAGCGGGGGGGATCACAGATACGCAGTATTTT
>-|once|TRBJ1-3|TRBV2
CASRGNGNTIYF
TGTGCCAGCAGGGGGAATGGAAACACCATATATTTT
>-|few|TRBJ1-3|TRBV6-1
CASSELSGNTIYF
TGTGCCAGCAGTGAACTCTCTGGAAACACCATATATTTT
>-|-|TRBJ2-3|TRBV5-1
CASSLTLVTLGIDTQYF
TGCGCCAGCAGCTTGACATTGGTAACTCTTGGGATTGATACGCAGTATTTT